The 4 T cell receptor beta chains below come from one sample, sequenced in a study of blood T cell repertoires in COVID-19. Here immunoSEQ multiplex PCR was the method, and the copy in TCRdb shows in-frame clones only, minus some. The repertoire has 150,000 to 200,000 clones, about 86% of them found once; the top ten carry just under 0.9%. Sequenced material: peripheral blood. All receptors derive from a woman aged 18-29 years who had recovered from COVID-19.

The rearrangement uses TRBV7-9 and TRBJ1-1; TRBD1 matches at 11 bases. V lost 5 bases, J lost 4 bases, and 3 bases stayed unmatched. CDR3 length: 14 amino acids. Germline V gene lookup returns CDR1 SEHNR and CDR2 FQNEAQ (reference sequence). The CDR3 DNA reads TGTGCCAGCAGCGGAGGGACAGGGGGCACTGAAGCTTTCTTT. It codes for CASSGGTGGTEAFF.

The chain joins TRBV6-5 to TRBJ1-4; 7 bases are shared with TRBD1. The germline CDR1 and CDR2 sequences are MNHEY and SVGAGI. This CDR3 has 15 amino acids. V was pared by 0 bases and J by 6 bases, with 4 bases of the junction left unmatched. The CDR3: CASSYSGTDHEKLFF. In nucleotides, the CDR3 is TGTGCCAGCAGTTACTCCGGGACAGATCATGAAAAACTGTTTTTT.

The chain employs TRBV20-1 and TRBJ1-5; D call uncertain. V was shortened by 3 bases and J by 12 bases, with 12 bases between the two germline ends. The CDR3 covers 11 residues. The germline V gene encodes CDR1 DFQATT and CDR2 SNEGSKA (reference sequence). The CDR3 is CSASSGPRQHF. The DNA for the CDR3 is TGCAGTGCTAGTTCAGGCCCGCGCCAGCATTTT.

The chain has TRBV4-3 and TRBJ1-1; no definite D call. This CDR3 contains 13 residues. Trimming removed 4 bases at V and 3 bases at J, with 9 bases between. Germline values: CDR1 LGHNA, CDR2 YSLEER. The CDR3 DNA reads TGCGCCAGCAGCCTCGACTCCTACACTGAAGCTTTCTTT. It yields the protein CASSLDSYTEAFF.